This T cell receptor (beta chain) was sequenced in a study of blood T cell repertoires in COVID-19. Study-level information: COVID-19 samples, acute and convalescent, were from the United States, Italy and Spain. T cells, B-cell-depleted T cells, or PBMCs provided the cDNA or gDNA that served as material.

The CDR3 spans 15 residues. V shed 6 bases and J 7 bases; nucleotides not matched to a gene: 10. Germline V lookup: CDR1 LNHDA, CDR2 SQIVND (reference sequence). Study processing details: Counts of nucleated cells, estimated from reference gene primer amplification, were obtained. TCRdb's table, derived via immunoSEQ multiplex PCR, lists solely in-frame clones and lacks some. The D gene and trimming were derived from the DNA, and the V and J assignments and clone size from that table. This table has approximately 57,000 clones, roughly four fifths appearing once. Sequenced sample: peripheral blood. The receptor comes from a woman at least 80 years old with acute or convalescent COVID-19. The rearrangement uses TRBV19 and TRBJ2-1; the match to TRBD2 covers 9 bases. CDR3 DNA: TGTGCCAGTAGAAAAATAGCGGGAGCTCTGAATGAGCAGTTCTTC. Protein sequence: CASRKIAGALNEQFF.